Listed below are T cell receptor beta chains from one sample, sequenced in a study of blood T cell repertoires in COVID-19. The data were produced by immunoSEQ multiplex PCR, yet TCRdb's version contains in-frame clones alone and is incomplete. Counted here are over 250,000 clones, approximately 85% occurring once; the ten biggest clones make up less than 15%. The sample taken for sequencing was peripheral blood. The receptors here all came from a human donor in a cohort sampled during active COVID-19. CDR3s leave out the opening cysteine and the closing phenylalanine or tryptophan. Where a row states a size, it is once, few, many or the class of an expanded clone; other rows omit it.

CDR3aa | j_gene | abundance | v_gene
ASSLSFSQGYT | TRBJ1-2 | few | TRBV7-2
ASSLKGMNLAEQF | TRBJ2-1 | - | TRBV7-8
ASSETSGSRGGELF | TRBJ2-2 | once | TRBV4-1
ASSEGLAGGVDEQF | TRBJ2-1 | - | TRBV2
ASSHRRGVYGYT | TRBJ1-2 | - | TRBV6-5
ASSHNNEQF | TRBJ2-1 | - | TRBV3-1/TRBV3-2
ASSSRTGGTTEAF | TRBJ1-1 | few | TRBV5-6
ARCYPGALHFNEQF | TRBJ2-1 | - | TRBV6-5
ASSLAGRARSYNEQF | TRBJ2-1 | - | TRBV4-1
ASATTGSGNTIY | TRBJ1-3 | - | TRBV3-1/TRBV3-2
ASSPTLTSAYNEQF | TRBJ2-1 | - | TRBV3-1/TRBV3-2
ASSQGTQGGTNEKLF | TRBJ1-4 | - | TRBV4-3
ASSEGTSGSYEQY | TRBJ2-7 | few | TRBV25-1
ASSGTLAGGYNEQF | TRBJ2-1 | - | TRBV6-1
ASSLLPGLAGKETQY | TRBJ2-5 | - | TRBV7-7
ASSPGTRTGELF | TRBJ2-2 | - | TRBV7-8
ASSFRAPNEKLF | TRBJ1-4 | - | TRBV2
ATSRDFANSPLH | TRBJ1-6 | - | TRBV15
ATRGLAGIGSETQY | TRBJ2-5 | - | TRBV3-1/TRBV3-2
ASSQDQGRWGGYT | TRBJ1-2 | - | TRBV3-1/TRBV3-2
ASSQDPGGPFNEQF | TRBJ2-1 | - | TRBV4-3
ASSSRGLNTGELF | TRBJ2-2 | - | TRBV6-5
ASSHAGGVSYNEQF | TRBJ2-1 | - | TRBV19
ASSPLKSGELF | TRBJ2-2 | - | TRBV7-8
ANSKVRWGNTIY | TRBJ1-3 | - | TRBV21-1
ASSDSGVSPNEQF | TRBJ2-1 | - | TRBV10-1
SVPLASTDTQY | TRBJ2-3 | - | TRBV29-1
AWRQTLYGYT | TRBJ1-2 | once | TRBV30
ASSFGVNYEQY | TRBJ2-7 | - | TRBV12-3/TRBV12-4
ASSQGTGNSGNTIY | TRBJ1-3 | - | TRBV3-1/TRBV3-2
ASSPTSGNYGYT | TRBJ1-2 | - | TRBV18
ASSRKRSRVTDTQY | TRBJ2-3 | - | TRBV4-2
ASSPGTGKETQY | TRBJ2-5 | - | TRBV7-9
ASNTGVAGNTIY | TRBJ1-3 | - | TRBV3-1/TRBV3-2
ASSLANEQF | TRBJ2-1 | - | TRBV7-8
ASSGSYNSPLH | TRBJ1-6 | - | TRBV6-6
ASMSGTSGRNEQF | TRBJ2-1 | - | TRBV19
ASSIGAWVNEQF | TRBJ2-1 | - | TRBV19
ASSLGLAGDEQY | TRBJ2-7 | - | TRBV11-2
ASTPFPRVQPQH | TRBJ1-5 | - | TRBV28
ASSEFRGHYTGELF | TRBJ2-2 | - | TRBV6-1
ASSRDYFSGELF | TRBJ2-2 | few | TRBV5-5
ASSLLAGAGEKLF | TRBJ1-4 | - | TRBV4-3
ASSISGVSYEQY | TRBJ2-7 | - | TRBV7-2
ASSSRLPSSYNEQF | TRBJ2-1 | - | TRBV6-2/TRBV6-3
ASSQDGGRAYNEQF | TRBJ2-1 | - | TRBV3-1/TRBV3-2
ASSLEPEYGYT | TRBJ1-2 | - | TRBV5-4
ASSPRQGGNQPQH | TRBJ1-5 | - | TRBV19